These 2 T cell receptor beta chains were all obtained from the same sample, sequenced in a study of T cells after yellow fever vaccination. MiXCR, run by TCRdb on the 5' RACE reads, gives a single entry per CDR3 protein. The table lists just under 600,000 distinct CDR3 sequences, approximately 12% of them singletons. The sample was PBMCs, taken on the day of the yellow fever booster vaccination. All receptors derive from a young man who received the YFV17D yellow fever vaccine.

This clonotype was seen more than once but under ten times. V and J are TRBV5-1 and TRBJ2-3; TRBD2 matches 10 bases. Germline loops: CDR1 SGHRS, CDR2 YFSETQ. V trimming: 4 bases; J trimming: 0 bases; junction bases outside the gene matches: 5. The CDR3 sequence is 16 residues long. Written as DNA, the CDR3 is TGCGCCAGCAGCCCGGGACTAGCGATTAGCACAGATACGCAGTATTTT. Protein: CASSPGLAISTDTQYF.

The chain carries TRBV28 and TRBJ2-7, with a tentative D call TRBD1 (6 bases). V lost 3 bases, J lost 3 bases, and 12 bases lay in between. The CDR3 consists of 14 residues. Germline V gene lookup returns CDR1 MDHEN and CDR2 SYDVKM. The CDR3 sequence is CASSFVDRHYEQYF. Here the CDR3 DNA reads TGTGCCAGCAGTTTTGTTGACAGGCACTACGAGCAGTACTTC.